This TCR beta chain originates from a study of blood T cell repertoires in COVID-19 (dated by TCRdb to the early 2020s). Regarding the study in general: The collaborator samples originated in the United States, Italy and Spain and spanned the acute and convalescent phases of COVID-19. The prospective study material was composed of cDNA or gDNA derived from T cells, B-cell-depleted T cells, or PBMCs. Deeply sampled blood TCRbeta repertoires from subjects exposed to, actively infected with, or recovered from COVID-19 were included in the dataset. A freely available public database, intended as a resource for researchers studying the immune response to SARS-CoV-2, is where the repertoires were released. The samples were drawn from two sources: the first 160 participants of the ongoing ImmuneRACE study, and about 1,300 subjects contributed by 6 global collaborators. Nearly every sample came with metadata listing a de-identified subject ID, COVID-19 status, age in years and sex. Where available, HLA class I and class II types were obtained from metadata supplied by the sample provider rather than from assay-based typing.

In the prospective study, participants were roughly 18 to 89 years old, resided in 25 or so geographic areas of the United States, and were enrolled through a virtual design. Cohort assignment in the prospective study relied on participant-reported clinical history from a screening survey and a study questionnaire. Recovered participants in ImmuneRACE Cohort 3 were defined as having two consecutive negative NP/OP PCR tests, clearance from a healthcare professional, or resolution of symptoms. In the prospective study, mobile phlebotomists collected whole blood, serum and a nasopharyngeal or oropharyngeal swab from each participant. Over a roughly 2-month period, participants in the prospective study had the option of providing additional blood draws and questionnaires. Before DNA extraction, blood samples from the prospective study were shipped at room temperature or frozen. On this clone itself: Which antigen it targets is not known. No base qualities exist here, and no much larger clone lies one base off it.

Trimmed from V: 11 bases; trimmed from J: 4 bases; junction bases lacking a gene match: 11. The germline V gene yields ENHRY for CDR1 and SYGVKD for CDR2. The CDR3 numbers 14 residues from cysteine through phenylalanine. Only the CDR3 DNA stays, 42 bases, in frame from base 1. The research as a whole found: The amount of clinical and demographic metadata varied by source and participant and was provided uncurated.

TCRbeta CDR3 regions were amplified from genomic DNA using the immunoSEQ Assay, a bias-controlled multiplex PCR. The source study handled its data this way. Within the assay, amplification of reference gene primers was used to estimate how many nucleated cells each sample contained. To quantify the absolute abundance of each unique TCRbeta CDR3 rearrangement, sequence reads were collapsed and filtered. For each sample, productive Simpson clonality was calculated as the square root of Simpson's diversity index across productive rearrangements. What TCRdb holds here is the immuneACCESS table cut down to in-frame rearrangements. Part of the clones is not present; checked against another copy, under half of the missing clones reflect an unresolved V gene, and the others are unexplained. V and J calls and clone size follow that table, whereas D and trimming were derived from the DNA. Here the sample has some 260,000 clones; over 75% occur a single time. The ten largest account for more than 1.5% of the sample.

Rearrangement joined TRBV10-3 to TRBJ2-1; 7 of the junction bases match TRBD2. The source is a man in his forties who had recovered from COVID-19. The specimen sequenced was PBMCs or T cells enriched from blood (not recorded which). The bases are TGTGCCGTTTCCCGGGACTATCTTTACAATGAGCAGTTCTTC. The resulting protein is CAVSRDYLYNEQFF.